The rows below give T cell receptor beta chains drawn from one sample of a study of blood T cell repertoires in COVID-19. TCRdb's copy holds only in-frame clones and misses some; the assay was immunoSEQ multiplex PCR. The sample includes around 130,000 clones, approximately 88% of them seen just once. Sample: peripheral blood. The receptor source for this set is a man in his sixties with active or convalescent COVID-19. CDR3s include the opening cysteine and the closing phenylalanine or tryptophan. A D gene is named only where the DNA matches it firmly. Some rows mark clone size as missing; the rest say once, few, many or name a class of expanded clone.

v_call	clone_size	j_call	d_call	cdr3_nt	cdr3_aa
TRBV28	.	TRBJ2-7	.	TGTGCCAGCAGGACGTCTGGCGGGGACTCCTACGAGCAGTACTTC	CASRTSGGDSYEQYF
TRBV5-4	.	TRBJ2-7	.	TGTGCCAGCAGCTTGGATAGCGGCAGGGTGAACGAGCAGTACTTC	CASSLDSGRVNEQYF
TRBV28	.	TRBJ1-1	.	TGTGCCAGCAGTTTATACGGTATGAACACTGAAGCTTTCTTT	CASSLYGMNTEAFF
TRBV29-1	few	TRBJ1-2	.	TGCAGCGTTGAAGAGCCTGCGGACCCTACAGGGTATGGCTACACCTTC	CSVEEPADPTGYGYTF
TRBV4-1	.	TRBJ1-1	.	TGCGCCAGCAGCCCCCCCGCGCCGAAGATGAACACTGAAGCTTTCTTT	CASSPPAPKMNTEAFF
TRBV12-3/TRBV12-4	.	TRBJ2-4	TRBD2	TGTGCCAGCAGACCCACTAGCGGAAACATTCAGTACTTC	CASRPTSGNIQYF
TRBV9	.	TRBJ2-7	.	TGTGCCAGCGGTGGGGGGACGAACTCGCAGTACTTC	CASGGGTNSQYF
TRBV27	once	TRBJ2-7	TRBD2	TGTGCCAGCAGTACGTATAGCGGGAGGGGGTACGAGCAGTACTTC	CASSTYSGRGYEQYF
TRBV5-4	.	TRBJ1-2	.	TGTGCCAGCAGCATAGATTCCAACTATGGCTACACCTTC	CASSIDSNYGYTF
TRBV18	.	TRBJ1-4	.	TGTGCCAGCTCAACACAAGCTGCAACTAATGAAAAACTGTTTTTT	CASSTQAATNEKLFF
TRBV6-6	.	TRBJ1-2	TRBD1	TGTGCCAGCACGGGGCACAGGGGACCCCAAGGCTACACCTTC	CASTGHRGPQGYTF
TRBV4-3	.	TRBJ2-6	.	TGCGCCAGCAGCCAAGATCACCAGTCTGGGGCCAACGTCCTGACTTTC	CASSQDHQSGANVLTF
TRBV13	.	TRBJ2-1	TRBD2	TGTGCCAGCAGCCCGTCCGGACTAGCGGGAGGGTACAATGAGCAGTTCTTC	CASSPSGLAGGYNEQFF
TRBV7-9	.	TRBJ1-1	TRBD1	TGTGCCAGCAGCATACAGGGGTACACTGAAGCTTTCTTT	CASSIQGYTEAFF
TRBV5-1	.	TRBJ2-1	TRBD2	TGCGCCAGCAGCTTGGCAAGGACTAGCGGGAGTGATGAGCAGTTCTTC	CASSLARTSGSDEQFF
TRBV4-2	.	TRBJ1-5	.	TGTGCCAGCAGCCAAGGGGGCAATAGCAATCAGCCCCAGCATTTT	CASSQGGNSNQPQHF
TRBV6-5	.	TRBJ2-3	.	TGTGCCAGCAGTCAAACGGGGACTAGCACAGATACGCAGTATTTT	CASSQTGTSTDTQYF
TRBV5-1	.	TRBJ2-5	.	TGCGCCACCCAGATCGGGGGACAGTGGTACCAAGAGACCCAGTACTTC	CATQIGGQWYQETQYF
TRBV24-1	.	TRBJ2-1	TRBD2	TGTGCCACCAGTGATACCGATCCCCGGGAGGGAAATGAGCAGTTCTTC	CATSDTDPREGNEQFF
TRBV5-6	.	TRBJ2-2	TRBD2	TGTGCCAGCAGCTTCGGGGGGGTCCCCGGGGAGCTGTTTTTT	CASSFGGVPGELFF
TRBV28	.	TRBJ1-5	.	TGTGCCAGCAGTCCGGCGGGTCAGCCCCAGCATTTT	CASSPAGQPQHF
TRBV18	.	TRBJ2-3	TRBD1	TGTGCCAGCTCACGGACAGGGGGCCTAGATACGCAGTATTTT	CASSRTGGLDTQYF
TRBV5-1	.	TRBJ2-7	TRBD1	TGCGCCAGCAGCACGTCCGGGACAGGGGACGAGCAGTACTTC	CASSTSGTGDEQYF
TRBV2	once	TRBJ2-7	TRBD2	TGTGCCAGCAACCCGGGGGGGACCGAGCAGTACTTC	CASNPGGTEQYF
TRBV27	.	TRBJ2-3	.	TGTGCCAGCACCCAAAAGCCAGTGGGCGCAGATACGCAGTATTTT	CASTQKPVGADTQYF
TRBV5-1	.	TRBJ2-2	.	TGCGCCAGCAGCTTGGTTTGGCAGGAAAACACCGGGGAGCTGTTTTTT	CASSLVWQENTGELFF
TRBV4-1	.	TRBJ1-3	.	TGCGCCAGCAGCCCCGTCGGGGGGAGCTCTGGAAACACCATATATTTT	CASSPVGGSSGNTIYF
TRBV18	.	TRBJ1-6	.	TGTGCCAGCTCACCCGATACAAGTTCACCCCTCCACTTT	CASSPDTSSPLHF
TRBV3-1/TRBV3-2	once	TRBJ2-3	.	TGTGCCAGCAGCCGCCGGGTGGATAGGCCTACGCAGTATTTT	CASSRRVDRPTQYF
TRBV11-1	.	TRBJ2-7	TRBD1	TGTGCCAGCAGTACCCAACAGGGGGGCTACGAGCAGTACTTC	CASSTQQGGYEQYF
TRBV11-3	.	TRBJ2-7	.	TGTGCCAGCAGCTCAGGAGGCGCGACCTACGAGCAGTACTTC	CASSSGGATYEQYF
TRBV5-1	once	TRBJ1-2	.	TGCGCCAGCAGCTTGAGAGTATATGGCTACACCTTC	CASSLRVYGYTF
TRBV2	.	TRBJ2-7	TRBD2	TGTGCCAGCACCCTGACTAGCGAAGGCGAGCAGTACTTC	CASTLTSEGEQYF
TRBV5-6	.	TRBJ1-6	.	TGTGCCAGCAGCCCGGGGACATTATTCTCACCCCTCCACTTT	CASSPGTLFSPLHF
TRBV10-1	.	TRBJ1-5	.	TGCGCCAGCCGAGAGGGCGGTAGCAATCAGCCCCAGCATTTT	CASREGGSNQPQHF
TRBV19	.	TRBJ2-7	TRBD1	TGTGCCAGTAGAACGGGACAGGCCCCCTACGAGCAGTACTTC	CASRTGQAPYEQYF
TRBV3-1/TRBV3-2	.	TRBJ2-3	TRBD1	TGTGCCAGCAGCCAGGGACAGGGAGCGACAGATACGCAGTATTTT	CASSQGQGATDTQYF
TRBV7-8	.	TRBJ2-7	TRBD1	TGTGCCAGCAGCGTAGGACAGGGCTACGAGCAGTACTTC	CASSVGQGYEQYF
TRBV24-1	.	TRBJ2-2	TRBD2	TGTGCCACCAGTGATGTCCGGACTAGCGGGACCGGGGAGCTGTTTTTT	CATSDVRTSGTGELFF
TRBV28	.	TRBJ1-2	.	TGTGCCAGCAGTTTAGGAGGAGGGATTATCAGTGGTGGCTACACCTTC	CASSLGGGIISGGYTF
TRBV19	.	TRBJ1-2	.	TGTGCCAGTAGCGGAGGGATTAACTATGGCTACACCTTC	CASSGGINYGYTF
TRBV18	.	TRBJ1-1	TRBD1	TGTGCCAGCTCACCGAGGACAGGGTCGAACACTGAAGCTTTCTTT	CASSPRTGSNTEAFF
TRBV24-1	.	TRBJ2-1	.	TGTGCCACCAGTGATTTGAGTAGCGGCCCTTACAATGAGCAGTTCTTC	CATSDLSSGPYNEQFF
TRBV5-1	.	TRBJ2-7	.	TGCGCCAGCAGCTTGAGTCCCGGGTCCCAGTACGAGCAGTACTTC	CASSLSPGSQYEQYF
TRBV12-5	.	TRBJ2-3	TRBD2	TGTGCTAGTGCCACCGGACTAGCGGGAGCAGATACGCAGTATTTT	CASATGLAGADTQYF
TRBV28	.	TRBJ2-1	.	TGTGCCAGCAGTTTATTAGAGTTCAATGAGCAGTTCTTC	CASSLLEFNEQFF